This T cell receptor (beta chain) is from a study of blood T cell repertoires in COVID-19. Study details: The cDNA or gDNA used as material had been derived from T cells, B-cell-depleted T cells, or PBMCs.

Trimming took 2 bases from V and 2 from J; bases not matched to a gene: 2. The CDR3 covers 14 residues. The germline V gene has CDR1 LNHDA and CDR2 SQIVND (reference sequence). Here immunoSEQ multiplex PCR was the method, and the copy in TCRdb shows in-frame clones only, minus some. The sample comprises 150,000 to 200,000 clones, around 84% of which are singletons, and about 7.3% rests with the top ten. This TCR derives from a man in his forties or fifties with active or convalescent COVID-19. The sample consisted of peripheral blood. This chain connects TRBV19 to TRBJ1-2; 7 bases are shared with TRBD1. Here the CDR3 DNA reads TGTGCCAGTAGTATATCAGGGGGGAACTATGGCTACACCTTC. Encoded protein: CASSISGGNYGYTF.